Listed here are 27 T cell receptor beta chains from one sample, sequenced in a study of OX40 agonist ivuxolimab in advanced cancers. Some clones are missing from TCRdb's copy, which holds only in-frame ones; the method was immunoSEQ multiplex PCR. The table shows tens of thousands of clones, with 85% occurring only once. Sequencing used CD4+ or CD8+ T cells sorted from blood, obtained in a trial of the OX40 agonist ivuxolimab. The source of these receptors is an adult with an advanced solid tumor such as melanoma, head and neck, liver or kidney cancer.

The V and J genes are TRBV7-2 and TRBJ1-2, with a weak D call TRBD1 (6 bases). Between the trimmed V and J ends, which lost 1 base and 7 bases, there was a span of 13 bases. This CDR3 is built from 14 residues. Per germline, CDR1 SGHTA and CDR2 FQGNSA. The CDR3 nucleotides are TGTGCCAGCAGCTTAGTAGCAGGGGAAGGTGGCTACACCTTC. This codes for CASSLVAGEGGYTF.

The V gene is TRBV5-4, the J gene TRBJ2-6; 9 bases are a match to TRBD1. The V gene's germline CDR1 is SGHNT and CDR2 YYREEE (reference sequence). The length of the CDR3 is 18 residues. Unmatched junction bases numbered 8, after V lost 4 bases and J lost 0 bases. DNA for the CDR3: TGTGCCAGCAGCCCCACCGGGACAGGGTTCTCTGGGGCCAACGTCCTGACTTTC. This gives the protein CASSPTGTGFSGANVLTF. Supplemented by reference TRBV5-4 and TRBJ2-6, the full variable domain reads ETGVTQSPTHLIKTRGQQVTLRCSSQSGHNTVSWYQQALGQGPQFIFQYYREEENGRGNFPPRFSGLQFPNYSSELNVNALELDDSALYLCASSPTGTGFSGANVLTFGAGSRLTVL.

V usage is TRBV19 and J usage is TRBJ1-5, with D perhaps TRBD1 (5 bases). The germline V gene has CDR1 LNHDA and CDR2 SQIVND (reference sequence). Trimming cost V 6 bases and J 6 bases, with 15 bases left between them. The CDR3 extends over 14 amino acids. The DNA of the CDR3 is TGTGCCAGTAGGCTGGGGGAGGTTGGTCAGCCCCAGCATTTT. This encodes CASRLGEVGQPQHF. The variable domain in full, completed from reference TRBV19 and TRBJ1-5, reads DGGITQSPKYLFRKEGQNVTLSCEQNLNHDAMYWYRQDPGQGLRLIYYSQIVNDFQKGDIAEGYSVSREKKESFPLTVTSAQKNPTAFYLCASRLGEVGQPQHFGDGTRLSIL.

The V call is TRBV7-8, the J call TRBJ1-1; D remains unclear. V shed 5 bases and J shed 1 base, with 14 bases lying between them. This CDR3 spans 15 amino acids. CDR1 is SGHVS and CDR2 is FQNEAQ in the germline V gene. The CDR3: CASSGSYGENTEAFF. CDR3 in DNA: TGTGCCAGCAGCGGCTCTTACGGGGAGAACACTGAAGCTTTCTTT. Full variable domain (outside the CDR3, taken from reference TRBV7-8 and TRBJ1-1): GAGVSQSPRYKVAKRGQDVALRCDPISGHVSLFWYQQALGQGPEFLTYFQNEAQLDKSGLPSDRFFAERPEGSVSTLKIQRTQQEDSAVYLCASSGSYGENTEAFFGQGTRLTVV.

The V and J genes are TRBV15 and TRBJ1-4, with TRBD1 as a possible D gene (5 bases). The CDR3 is 17 residues long. Germline V gene data show CDR1 as LNHNV and CDR2 as YYDKDF (reference sequence). Trimming stripped 5 bases from V and 4 bases from J, with 20 bases between. In nucleotides, the CDR3 is TGTGCCACCAGCTCCCTCGTGGACCGGGGCGATAATGAAAAACTGTTTTTT. Its translation is CATSSLVDRGDNEKLFF.

The chain joins TRBV6-6 to TRBJ2-7, with D tentatively TRBD1 or TRBD2 (5 bases each). Trimming shortened V by 3 bases and J by 4 bases, and 13 bases separated the two germline ends. The CDR3 runs to 14 residues. Germline values: CDR1 MNHNY, CDR2 SVGAGI (reference sequence). DNA of the CDR3: TGTGCCAGCAGTTATTTGGGGGTCCGGTACGAGCAGTACTTC. It translates to CASSYLGVRYEQYF.

Written as DNA, the CDR3 is TGTGCCAGCAGCTTAGTAGGGTCAGGGTTGAACACTGAAGCTTTCTTT. Its translation: CASSLVGSGLNTEAFF. V is TRBV7-9 and J is TRBJ1-1; tentatively, D is TRBD1 (5 bases). V lost 1 base and J 0 bases, leaving 12 bases between the germline ends. This CDR3 contains 16 residues. Germline CDR1 SEHNR, CDR2 FQNEAQ (reference sequence).

V and J are TRBV7-2 and TRBJ2-6; perhaps TRBD1 as D (5 bases). V dropped 4 bases and J dropped 0 bases, with 13 bases sitting between them. In germline, CDR1 is SGHTA, CDR2 FQGNSA. The CDR3 extends over 17 amino acids. The chain's CDR3 is CASSSGQIDSGANVLTF. CDR3 coding DNA: TGTGCCAGCAGCTCTGGACAAATCGACTCTGGGGCCAACGTCCTGACTTTC.

This rearrangement joins TRBV7-2 to TRBJ1-5; no clear D. The CDR3 contains 12 residues. Looked up from germline, CDR1 is SGHTA and CDR2 is FQGNSA. V was pared by 5 bases and J by 4 bases, with 6 bases between. As DNA, the CDR3 is TGTGCCAGCAGCACACCGAATCAGCCCCAGCATTTT. It specifies CASSTPNQPQHF.

The table lists this clone with a few counts. The CDR3 sequence is CASSSDGRAETQYF. The CDR3 DNA sequence: TGTGCCAGCAGCTCGGACGGGCGAGCGGAGACCCAGTACTTC. This chain connects TRBV7-2 to TRBJ2-5, with D uncertain. CDR1 is SGHTA, CDR2 FQGNSA, per germline. This CDR3 region has 14 residues. Trimming took 4 bases from V and 5 from J, leaving 14 bases between them.

The chain uses TRBV7-3 and TRBJ2-6; unclear D gene. Germline-derived CDR1 and CDR2 are SGHTA and FQGTGA. The V and J ends lost 0 bases and 0 bases respectively, with 6 bases between them. The CDR3 contains 16 residues. The CDR3, as DNA: TGTGCCAGCAGCTTAACGGTTAGCTCTGGGGCCAACGTCCTGACTTTC. It encodes CASSLTVSSGANVLTF.

The chain employs TRBV7-2 and TRBJ2-7; D tentatively reads TRBD1 or TRBD2 (5 bases each). The CDR3 sequence is 13 residues long. Deletions cut 5 bases from V and 5 bases from J, with 13 bases between. CDR1 and CDR2 (germline): SGHTA, FQGNSA. The CDR3, as DNA: TGTGCCAGCAGCCGAGGGGAGCCAAACGAGCAGTACTTC. This sequence encodes CASSRGEPNEQYF.

The J gene is TRBJ2-5, the V gene TRBV5-1; 11 bases agree with TRBD1. The CDR3 spans 16 residues. J was trimmed by 2 bases and V by 1 base; bases with no gene match: 4. Germline CDR1 SGHRS, CDR2 YFSETQ. The chain's CDR3 is CASSLSGTGGQETQYF. In DNA form, the CDR3 reads TGCGCCAGCAGCTTGTCCGGGACAGGGGGACAAGAGACCCAGTACTTC.

In nucleotides, the CDR3 is TGTGCCAGCAGCGCCTCGACTGGGCGGTACGAGCAGTACTTC. As protein: CASSASTGRYEQYF. This chain links TRBV6-5 with TRBJ2-7; D is unclear. Trimming took off 6 bases at V and 4 bases at J, with 16 bases between the two ends. The germline V gene encodes CDR1 MNHEY and CDR2 SVGAGI. The CDR3 loop spans 14 amino acids.

The V call is TRBV6-1, the J call TRBJ1-3; D gene uncertain. Germline loops: CDR1 MNHNS, CDR2 SASEGT. CDR3 length: 16 residues. Trimming took off 2 bases at V and 0 bases at J, with 11 bases between the two ends. The CDR3 coding sequence is TGTGCCAGCAGTGAATCGCGGCCCGACTCTGGAAACACCATATATTTT. This translates into CASSESRPDSGNTIYF.

The chain joins TRBV5-1 to TRBJ2-3, with D possibly being TRBD1 or TRBD2 (5 bases each). V lost 2 bases to trimming and J lost 2 bases, with 12 bases between them. The CDR3 is made up of 15 amino acids. Germline V gives CDR1 SGHRS, CDR2 YFSETQ. Here the CDR3 DNA reads TGCGCCAGCAGCTTCCTAGGGGAGCCCACAGATACGCAGTATTTT. The encoded protein is CASSFLGEPTDTQYF.

The V call is TRBV19, the J call TRBJ2-1, with D unclear. The germline CDR1 and CDR2 sequences are LNHDA and SQIVND (reference sequence). Trimming took off 4 bases at V and 0 bases at J, with 13 bases between the two ends. There are 16 residues in the CDR3. The CDR3 loop is CASSRTDVSSYNEQFF. The CDR3 DNA follows: TGTGCCAGTAGTAGGACGGACGTTAGCTCCTACAATGAGCAGTTCTTC.

This rearrangement joins TRBV10-2 to TRBJ1-5; no reliable D call. CDR3 size: 14 residues. CDR1 is WSHSY, CDR2 SAAADI, per germline. V was clipped by 0 bases and J by 4 bases, with 7 bases between them. CDR3 loop: CASSESGANQPQHF. The CDR3 coding sequence is TGCGCCAGCAGTGAGTCGGGCGCAAATCAGCCCCAGCATTTT.

The gene calls are TRBV29-1 and TRBJ1-2; D is possibly TRBD1 (6 bases). Germline CDR1 is SQVTM and CDR2 is ANQGSEA. Trimming took 4 bases from V and 8 from J, leaving 14 bases between them. The CDR3 consists of 12 residues. CDR3 sequence reads: CSVGGGFEGYTF. As DNA, the CDR3 is TGCAGCGTTGGAGGGGGGTTTGAGGGCTACACCTTC.

This chain joins TRBV13 and TRBJ2-1, with 7 bases matching TRBD1. The ends lost 4 bases at V and 4 bases at J; junction bases unmatched: 13. The CDR3 consists of 17 residues. Looked up from germline, CDR1 is PRHDT and CDR2 is FYEKMQ (reference sequence). The CDR3 DNA reads as TGTGCCAGCAGCTCCTCACCCGGACAGGTTCAGTACAATGAGCAGTTCTTC. Its translation: CASSSSPGQVQYNEQFF.

A single count supports this clone. This chain links TRBV2 with TRBJ1-5, with a weak D call TRBD1 (6 bases). The germline V and J ends were trimmed by 6 bases and 6 bases, with 18 bases remaining between them. The CDR3 consists of 15 residues. Germline CDR1 reads SNHLY; CDR2 reads FYNNEI. For the CDR3, the DNA is TGTGCCAGCAGAGCGGACAGCCTCGCGGGTCAGCCCCAGCATTTT. Translating it yields CASRADSLAGQPQHF.

The CDR3 coding sequence is TGTGCCAGCAGCTTAGCGGCGGCAGGGGCCTACGAGCAGTACTTC. It encodes CASSLAAAGAYEQYF. This sequence joins TRBV7-9 and TRBJ2-7, with D tentatively TRBD1 (6 bases). V lost 0 bases and J lost 2, with 11 bases in between. Germline assignment: CDR1 SEHNR and CDR2 FQNEAQ (reference sequence). The CDR3 loop spans 15 amino acids.

In its sample, this clone was seen a few times. This sequence joins TRBV30 and TRBJ1-4; D remains ambiguous. CDR3 size: 12 residues. V shed 2 bases and J shed 15 bases, with 16 bases lying between them. The germline V gene encodes CDR1 GTSNPN and CDR2 SVGIG (reference sequence). The CDR3 is CAWSHKGLGVFF. DNA for the CDR3: TGTGCCTGGAGTCACAAGGGCCTCGGCGTGTTTTTT.

The V gene is TRBV6-1, the J gene TRBJ2-7; unclear D gene. This CDR3 is built from 12 residues. Germline-derived CDR1 and CDR2 are MNHNS and SASEGT. With 2 bases removed from V and 3 bases from J, the gap between germline ends came to 5 bases. The DNA of the CDR3 is TGTGCCAGCAGTGAATCCCGCTACGAGCAGTACTTC. This codes for CASSESRYEQYF.

The chain recombines TRBV21-1 with TRBJ2-7; TRBD2, as called in the table, went unchecked against the DNA. TRBV21-1 is tagged as a pseudogene. CDR3 size: 13 residues. CDR3 sequence (DNA): TGTGCCAGCAGCATGGGGGGATCCGACGAGCAGTACTTC. Protein: CASSMGGSDEQYF.

V usage is TRBV18 and J usage is TRBJ1-1, with D hard to call. CDR1 and CDR2 (germline): KGHSH, LQKENI. The CDR3 totals 16 residues. Trimming took off 2 bases at V and 6 bases at J, with 19 bases between the two ends. The CDR3 reads CASSPTQTLGRAEAFF. In DNA, the CDR3 is TGTGCCAGCTCACCAACCCAGACTTTGGGGAGAGCTGAAGCTTTCTTT.

The chain employs TRBV5-1 and TRBJ1-2; TRBD1 is a possible D gene (5 bases). Trimming pared 0 bases from V and 1 base from J, leaving 10 bases between. This CDR3 region has 15 residues. The V gene's germline CDR1 is SGHRS and CDR2 YFSETQ. DNA for the CDR3: TGCGCCAGCAGCTTGGGGGACTGGGATAACTATGGCTACACCTTC. Encoded protein: CASSLGDWDNYGYTF.